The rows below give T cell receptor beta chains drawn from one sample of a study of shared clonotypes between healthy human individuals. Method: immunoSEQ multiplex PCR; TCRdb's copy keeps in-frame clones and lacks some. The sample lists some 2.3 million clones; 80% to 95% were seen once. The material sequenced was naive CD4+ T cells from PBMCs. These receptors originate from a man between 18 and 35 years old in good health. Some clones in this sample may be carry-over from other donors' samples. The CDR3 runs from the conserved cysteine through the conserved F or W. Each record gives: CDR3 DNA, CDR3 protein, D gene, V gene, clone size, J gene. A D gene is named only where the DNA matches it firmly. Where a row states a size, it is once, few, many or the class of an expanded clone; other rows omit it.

cdr3_nt: TGTGCCAGCAGCTTCAGAGGGCTCCCCGGGAGGACAGATACGCAGTATTTT
cdr3_aa: CASSFRGLPGRTDTQYF
d_call: TRBD2
v_call: TRBV7-8
clone_size: -
j_call: TRBJ2-3

cdr3_nt: TGTGCCAGCAGTTTATTAGGGACAGGGGGCTCCCTTTGGAATCAGCCCCAGCATTTT
cdr3_aa: CASSLLGTGGSLWNQPQHF
d_call: TRBD1
v_call: TRBV28
clone_size: -
j_call: TRBJ1-5

cdr3_nt: TGTGCCTGGAGTGATCAGGGTAGAGGCTATAGCAATCAGCCCCAGCATTTT
cdr3_aa: CAWSDQGRGYSNQPQHF
d_call: -
v_call: TRBV30
clone_size: -
j_call: TRBJ1-5

cdr3_nt: TGTGCCAGCACGAGGGGCCGTAGCTATGGCTACACCTTC
cdr3_aa: CASTRGRSYGYTF
d_call: -
v_call: TRBV5-6
clone_size: -
j_call: TRBJ1-2

cdr3_nt: TGTGCCAGCAGCCAAAGAGCGGGCACCTCCCACAATGAGCAGTTCTTC
cdr3_aa: CASSQRAGTSHNEQFF
d_call: -
v_call: TRBV7-3
clone_size: -
j_call: TRBJ2-1

cdr3_nt: TGTGCCAGTAGTATACGACAGGGGCGCGAGCAGTACTTC
cdr3_aa: CASSIRQGREQYF
d_call: TRBD1
v_call: TRBV19
clone_size: -
j_call: TRBJ2-7

cdr3_nt: TGTGCCAGCAGCATAAGTCAGGGGGCTGGCGGCTACACCTTC
cdr3_aa: CASSISQGAGGYTF
d_call: TRBD1
v_call: TRBV2
clone_size: -
j_call: TRBJ1-2

cdr3_nt: TGTGCCAGCAGCCAAGAGACGACAGGGCCCTATGGCTACACCTTC
cdr3_aa: CASSQETTGPYGYTF
d_call: TRBD1
v_call: TRBV4-2
clone_size: -
j_call: TRBJ1-2

cdr3_nt: TGTGCCAGCACAACACCACTAGGAATCGTGCAGTTCTTC
cdr3_aa: CASTTPLGIVQFF
d_call: -
v_call: TRBV2
clone_size: -
j_call: TRBJ2-1

cdr3_nt: TGTGCCAGCAGCGCGCGACAGGGGGTACGTCAGCCCCAGCATTTT
cdr3_aa: CASSARQGVRQPQHF
d_call: TRBD1
v_call: TRBV7-2
clone_size: -
j_call: TRBJ1-5

cdr3_nt: TGTGCCAGCTCACCCCGGTCCTTAACTACCGGGGAGCTGTTTTTT
cdr3_aa: CASSPRSLTTGELFF
d_call: -
v_call: TRBV18
clone_size: -
j_call: TRBJ2-2

cdr3_nt: TGTGCCAGCAGCTTGGGGGAGATCTCCTACAATGAGCAGTTCTTC
cdr3_aa: CASSLGEISYNEQFF
d_call: -
v_call: TRBV5-4
clone_size: -
j_call: TRBJ2-1

cdr3_nt: TGTGCCAGCAGCTGGGGACAGGGGGTTCGACACAAGCAGTACTTC
cdr3_aa: CASSWGQGVRHKQYF
d_call: TRBD1
v_call: TRBV5-4
clone_size: -
j_call: TRBJ2-7

cdr3_nt: TGTGCCAGCAGTCCAGCCCGGGGGGGCCGGACAGATACGCAGTATTTT
cdr3_aa: CASSPARGGRTDTQYF
d_call: TRBD2
v_call: TRBV28
clone_size: -
j_call: TRBJ2-3

cdr3_nt: TGCAGCGTGGACGAGCAGGGCCCCTCTGGAAACACCATATATTTT
cdr3_aa: CSVDEQGPSGNTIYF
d_call: -
v_call: TRBV29-1
clone_size: -
j_call: TRBJ1-3

cdr3_nt: TGTGCCAGCAGCCAGACAGGGCTGAACACTGAAGCTTTCTTT
cdr3_aa: CASSQTGLNTEAFF
d_call: TRBD1
v_call: TRBV6-5
clone_size: -
j_call: TRBJ1-1

cdr3_nt: TGCGCCAGCAGCCAATCCGGGACGAGTGAAAAACTGTTTTTT
cdr3_aa: CASSQSGTSEKLFF
d_call: -
v_call: TRBV4-3
clone_size: -
j_call: TRBJ1-4

cdr3_nt: TGTGCCAGCAGCTTAGGCGGGGTGAACACTGAAGCTTTCTTT
cdr3_aa: CASSLGGVNTEAFF
d_call: -
v_call: TRBV7-3
clone_size: -
j_call: TRBJ1-1

cdr3_nt: TGCAGCGTTGGGCCCGACACCGGGGAGCTGTTTTTT
cdr3_aa: CSVGPDTGELFF
d_call: -
v_call: TRBV29-1
clone_size: once
j_call: TRBJ2-2

cdr3_nt: TGTGCCAGCAGCCAAAGTACCCTAGCGGGAGGGCCTGGTACGCAGTATTTT
cdr3_aa: CASSQSTLAGGPGTQYF
d_call: TRBD2
v_call: TRBV14
clone_size: -
j_call: TRBJ2-3

cdr3_nt: TGTGCCAGCCGGCTCAATAGACGCGACAGGGTCGAGCAGTACTTC
cdr3_aa: CASRLNRRDRVEQYF
d_call: TRBD1
v_call: TRBV6-5
clone_size: -
j_call: TRBJ2-7

cdr3_nt: TGTGCCAGCAGCTTCGACGGCGGGACAGACAACAATGAGCAGTTCTTC
cdr3_aa: CASSFDGGTDNNEQFF
d_call: -
v_call: TRBV11-2
clone_size: -
j_call: TRBJ2-1

cdr3_nt: TGTGCCTGGAGTGTAACCGCCCGGGACAGGCGGGCGAAAGCTTTCTTT
cdr3_aa: CAWSVTARDRRAKAFF
d_call: TRBD1
v_call: TRBV30
clone_size: few
j_call: TRBJ1-1

cdr3_nt: TGCAGCGTTGAATGGCAGGCGGGCAATGAGCAGTTCTTC
cdr3_aa: CSVEWQAGNEQFF
d_call: -
v_call: TRBV29-1
clone_size: -
j_call: TRBJ2-1

cdr3_nt: TGTGCCAGCGAAATCGGGCAGGCTAATCAGCCCCAGCATTTT
cdr3_aa: CASEIGQANQPQHF
d_call: -
v_call: TRBV28
clone_size: -
j_call: TRBJ1-5

cdr3_nt: TGTGCCAGCAAGACTCCGGGACAGGCCTACGAGCAGTACTTC
cdr3_aa: CASKTPGQAYEQYF
d_call: TRBD1
v_call: TRBV6-1
clone_size: -
j_call: TRBJ2-7

cdr3_nt: TGTGCCAGCAGCTTAGCGAGCGGGGGCTCACCCCTCCACTTT
cdr3_aa: CASSLASGGSPLHF
d_call: -
v_call: TRBV7-8
clone_size: -
j_call: TRBJ1-6

cdr3_nt: TGTGCCAGCAGCCAAACCCGGGGAGGGGGAAACGAAAAACTGTTTTTT
cdr3_aa: CASSQTRGGGNEKLFF
d_call: -
v_call: TRBV14
clone_size: -
j_call: TRBJ1-4

cdr3_nt: TGTGCCAGTAGTATAAGGGCGGCCTATCAGCCCCAGCATTTT
cdr3_aa: CASSIRAAYQPQHF
d_call: -
v_call: TRBV19
clone_size: once
j_call: TRBJ1-5